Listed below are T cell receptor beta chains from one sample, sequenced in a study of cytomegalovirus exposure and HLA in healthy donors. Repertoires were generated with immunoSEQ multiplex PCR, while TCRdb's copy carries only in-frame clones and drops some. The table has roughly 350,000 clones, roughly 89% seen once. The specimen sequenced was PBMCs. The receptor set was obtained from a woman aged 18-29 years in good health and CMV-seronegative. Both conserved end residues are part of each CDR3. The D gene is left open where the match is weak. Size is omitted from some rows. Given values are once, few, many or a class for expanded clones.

cdr3_nt: TGTGCCAGCTCACCAACCGGACAGAGGGTTTCCAACTCTGGAAACACCATATATTTT
cdr3_aa: CASSPTGQRVSNSGNTIYF
v_call: TRBV18
d_call: NA
j_call: TRBJ1-3
clone_size: NA

cdr3_nt: TGTGCCAGCTCACCGTCGACAGGGGACTACAATGAGCAGTTCTTC
cdr3_aa: CASSPSTGDYNEQFF
v_call: TRBV18
d_call: TRBD1
j_call: TRBJ2-1
clone_size: NA

cdr3_nt: TGCGCCAGCAGCCAAATTGTGGGGGCCCCCTACGAGCAGTACTTC
cdr3_aa: CASSQIVGAPYEQYF
v_call: TRBV4-1
d_call: NA
j_call: TRBJ2-7
clone_size: few

cdr3_nt: TGTGCCAGCTCACTCAGCGGGATCTCCTACAATGAGCAGTTCTTC
cdr3_aa: CASSLSGISYNEQFF
v_call: TRBV18
d_call: TRBD2
j_call: TRBJ2-1
clone_size: NA

cdr3_nt: TGCGCCAGCAGCTTGCCGACAGGGGGCTACGAGCAGTACTTC
cdr3_aa: CASSLPTGGYEQYF
v_call: TRBV5-1
d_call: TRBD1
j_call: TRBJ2-7
clone_size: NA

cdr3_nt: TGTGCCAGCAGTTTATTGAGCCAGAACACTGAAGCTTTCTTT
cdr3_aa: CASSLLSQNTEAFF
v_call: TRBV28
d_call: NA
j_call: TRBJ1-1
clone_size: NA

cdr3_nt: TGTGCCAGCAGCTTAGGCCGGACTAGCGGGAGGGGTGAGCAGTTCTTC
cdr3_aa: CASSLGRTSGRGEQFF
v_call: TRBV13
d_call: TRBD2
j_call: TRBJ2-1
clone_size: NA

cdr3_nt: TGTGCCAGCAGGGTAGCGGGAGAGATATTCGAGCAGTACTTC
cdr3_aa: CASRVAGEIFEQYF
v_call: TRBV2
d_call: TRBD2
j_call: TRBJ2-7
clone_size: NA

cdr3_nt: TGTGCATCGGGGTCGGCTGTCGGAATTGACACCATATATTTT
cdr3_aa: CASGSAVGIDTIYF
v_call: TRBV7-2
d_call: NA
j_call: TRBJ1-3
clone_size: NA

cdr3_nt: TGTGCCAGCAGTCCTGGGGGGGATACGCAGTATTTT
cdr3_aa: CASSPGGDTQYF
v_call: TRBV7-6
d_call: NA
j_call: TRBJ2-3
clone_size: once

cdr3_nt: TGTGCTAGTGGTACAGGGCACTACAATGAGCAGTTCTTC
cdr3_aa: CASGTGHYNEQFF
v_call: TRBV12-5
d_call: NA
j_call: TRBJ2-1
clone_size: NA

cdr3_nt: TGTGCCAGCAGTGGAGAGGGGGGCGACTCTTTAACTAGCGGGAGCTCGTACTTC
cdr3_aa: CASSGEGGDSLTSGSSYF
v_call: TRBV6-1
d_call: TRBD2
j_call: TRBJ2-7
clone_size: NA

cdr3_nt: TGCGCCAGCAGTGAGTCGGGAGCCCCCGGGGGGGATACGCAGTATTTT
cdr3_aa: CASSESGAPGGDTQYF
v_call: TRBV10-1
d_call: TRBD2
j_call: TRBJ2-3
clone_size: NA

cdr3_nt: TGCAGCGTTCTGGGAGACCTAACACGTAACTATGGCTACACCTTC
cdr3_aa: CSVLGDLTRNYGYTF
v_call: TRBV29-1
d_call: NA
j_call: TRBJ1-2
clone_size: NA

cdr3_nt: TGTGCCAGCAGCTTAGGGACTAGCGGGAGTTTGTCGGGAGAGACCCAGTACTTC
cdr3_aa: CASSLGTSGSLSGETQYF
v_call: TRBV11-3
d_call: TRBD2
j_call: TRBJ2-5
clone_size: NA

cdr3_nt: TGTGCCAGCAGCTTTGGGACCGGGGGTGAAAAACTGTTTTTT
cdr3_aa: CASSFGTGGEKLFF
v_call: TRBV7-2
d_call: NA
j_call: TRBJ1-4
clone_size: NA

cdr3_nt: TGCAGCGACGCGCAGGGTGAGACCCAGTACTTC
cdr3_aa: CSDAQGETQYF
v_call: TRBV29-1
d_call: NA
j_call: TRBJ2-5
clone_size: NA

cdr3_nt: TGTGCCAGCGGCAATTTTGCGGGAACACCCACCTACGAGCAGTACTTC
cdr3_aa: CASGNFAGTPTYEQYF
v_call: TRBV28
d_call: NA
j_call: TRBJ2-7
clone_size: NA

cdr3_nt: TGTGCCAGCAGTTCCGAGGGGGCTTTACGTGTTGGGAACACTGAAGCTTTCTTT
cdr3_aa: CASSSEGALRVGNTEAFF
v_call: TRBV28
d_call: TRBD1
j_call: TRBJ1-1
clone_size: NA

cdr3_nt: TGTGCCAGCAGCAATACGGACAGCTTAGCCACTGAAGCTTTCTTT
cdr3_aa: CASSNTDSLATEAFF
v_call: TRBV11-1
d_call: NA
j_call: TRBJ1-1
clone_size: NA

cdr3_nt: TGTGCCAGCAGCGTAGCGAGCGGGGGGGGCTGGACTGAAGCTTTCTTT
cdr3_aa: CASSVASGGGWTEAFF
v_call: TRBV9
d_call: NA
j_call: TRBJ1-1
clone_size: NA

cdr3_nt: TGTGCCAGCAGCCCGGATGCCCGGGGGGACAATGAGCAGTTCTTC
cdr3_aa: CASSPDARGDNEQFF
v_call: TRBV5-6
d_call: TRBD2
j_call: TRBJ2-1
clone_size: few

cdr3_nt: TGTGCCAGCAGCGGGACAGGGGCCACTGAAGCTTTCTTT
cdr3_aa: CASSGTGATEAFF
v_call: TRBV7-3
d_call: TRBD1
j_call: TRBJ1-1
clone_size: NA

cdr3_nt: TGTGCCAGCAGCACGGGGGTCGAGGGTACTGAAGCTTTCTTT
cdr3_aa: CASSTGVEGTEAFF
v_call: TRBV6-6
d_call: NA
j_call: TRBJ1-1
clone_size: NA

cdr3_nt: TGTGCCAGCAGCTTGTCTCAGGGGGCAGCCGGGGAGCTGTTTTTT
cdr3_aa: CASSLSQGAAGELFF
v_call: TRBV5-6
d_call: TRBD1
j_call: TRBJ2-2
clone_size: NA

cdr3_nt: TGTGCCAGTAGTAGCGGACAGGCCCCGGGGTACGAGCAGTACTTC
cdr3_aa: CASSSGQAPGYEQYF
v_call: TRBV19
d_call: TRBD1
j_call: TRBJ2-7
clone_size: NA

cdr3_nt: TGTGCCATCAGTCTGACAGCTACAACTAATGAAAAACTGTTTTTT
cdr3_aa: CAISLTATTNEKLFF
v_call: TRBV10-3
d_call: NA
j_call: TRBJ1-4
clone_size: NA

cdr3_nt: TGCGCCAGCAGCCAGGTCAATGGCGGTACCTACGAGCAGTACTTC
cdr3_aa: CASSQVNGGTYEQYF
v_call: TRBV4-1
d_call: NA
j_call: TRBJ2-7
clone_size: NA

cdr3_nt: TGTGCCAGCCACGTTAACCAGGGCACCTCCTACGAGCAGTACTTC
cdr3_aa: CASHVNQGTSYEQYF
v_call: TRBV7-8
d_call: NA
j_call: TRBJ2-7
clone_size: NA

cdr3_nt: TGTGCCAGCACTCCAGGACTACACGGTGATGGCTATGGCTACACCTTC
cdr3_aa: CASTPGLHGDGYGYTF
v_call: TRBV6-6
d_call: NA
j_call: TRBJ1-2
clone_size: NA